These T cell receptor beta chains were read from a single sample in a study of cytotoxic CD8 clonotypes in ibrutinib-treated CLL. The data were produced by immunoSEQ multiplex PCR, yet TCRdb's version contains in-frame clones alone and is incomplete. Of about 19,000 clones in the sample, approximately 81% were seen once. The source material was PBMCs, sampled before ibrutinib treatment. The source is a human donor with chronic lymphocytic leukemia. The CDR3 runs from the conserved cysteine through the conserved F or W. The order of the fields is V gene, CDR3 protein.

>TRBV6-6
CASSYGGGLNEKLFF
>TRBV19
CASTDGVMTGELFF
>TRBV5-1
CASAPGGGANTEAFF
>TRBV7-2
CASTKDRASSYEQYF
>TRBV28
CASSLYRTPSYEQYF
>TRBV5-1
CASSSSLNTEAFF
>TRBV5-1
CASSPDRVEEKLFF
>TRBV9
CASSAEGGRPVEQYF
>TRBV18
CASSPLDPNQPQHF
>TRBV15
CATSRTRGNTEAFF
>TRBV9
CASGRGAAYEQYF
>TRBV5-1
CASSLDGQRTDTQYF
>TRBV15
CATSRGGGQGAVADTEAFF
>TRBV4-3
CASSQDWNPGAKNIQYF
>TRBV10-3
CAVNRDRDAEQYF
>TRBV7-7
CASSSQGVQETQYF
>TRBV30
CAWSYGVVTEAFF
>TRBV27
CASSRWMGEGEKLFF
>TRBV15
CATSLGGTDNEQFF
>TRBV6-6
CASSYREGGTEAFF
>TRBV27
CASSRWGGVRTGELFF
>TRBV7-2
CASSPGLSNYEQYF
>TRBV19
CASSNLPGTATGNTIYF
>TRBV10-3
CAISANPGGPSGNTIYF
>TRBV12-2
CASRGTGEEASQPQHF
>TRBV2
CASSLGQARSGNTIYF
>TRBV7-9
CASSGRGRGSGEAFF
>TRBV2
CASRGVVRGGTDTQYF
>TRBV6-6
CASSYSGDYEQYF
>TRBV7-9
CASSLVRGRYTGELFF
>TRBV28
CASRIDGSNQPQHF
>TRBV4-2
CASSQFTGASYEQYF
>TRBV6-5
CASSPTSGVTDTQYF
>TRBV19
CASSIRQARNYGYTF
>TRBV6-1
CASKEVGDTDTQYF
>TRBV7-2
CASSERGGQPQHF
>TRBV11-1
CASSLGGGGDTQYF
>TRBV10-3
CAISESGTSGGYSYNEQFF
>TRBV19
CASSTFFRLFF
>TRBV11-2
CASSSRDRTLVAFF